The 29 T cell receptor beta chains below come from one sample, sequenced in a study of yellow fever vaccine responses in identical twins (dated by TCRdb to 2016 to 2018). The receptor library was made with RT-PCR. TCRdb lists the instrument as Illumina HiSeq 2500. Using fastp at Q25 and MiXCR, TCRdb reprocessed the public reads and kept productive beta chains. Under each unique CDR3 protein, matching rows form one entry showing the most common genes and DNA. The sample contains 25,000 or so distinct CDR3 sequences, roughly 80% of them found a single time. The ten largest clonotypes hold around 4.8% of the sample. This specimen was T cells from blood (PBMCs), unsorted or a sorted subset (not recorded which), taken before or after yellow fever vaccination (not recorded which). Receptor source: a woman younger than 30 who received the yellow fever vaccine. Donor details come from another sample of the same person, matched by shared clones.

This clonotype was counted only a few times. The genes are TRBV10-3 and TRBJ2-7; 9 bases are a match to TRBD1. This CDR3 comprises 14 residues. In germline, CDR1 is ENHRY, CDR2 SYGVKD. The V segment lost 6 bases and the J segment 9 bases; nucleotides outside the gene matches: 12. The CDR3 nucleotides read TGTGCCATCAGGTCGGACAGGGGCTCCTTGTGGCAGTACTTC. As protein: CAIRSDRGSLWQYF.

The chain joins TRBV27 to TRBJ1-5; 8 bases line up with TRBD1. The CDR3 extends over 16 amino acids. CDR1 MNHEY and CDR2 SMNVEV come from the germline V gene (reference sequence). V shed 2 bases, J shed 0 bases, and the junction held 3 bases outside the gene matches. Here the CDR3 DNA reads TGTGCCAGCAGTTTAATCGGACAGGGTAGCAATCAGCCCCAGCATTTT. It encodes CASSLIGQGSNQPQHF.

V usage is TRBV28 and J usage is TRBJ2-1; perhaps TRBD1 as D (6 bases). Germline V gene lookup returns CDR1 MDHEN and CDR2 SYDVKM. The germline V and J ends were trimmed by 7 bases and 3 bases, with 16 bases remaining between them. The CDR3 length is 15 residues. CDR3 protein: CASKLTGANYNEQFF. The CDR3 DNA reads as TGTGCCAGCAAACTGACAGGAGCTAACTACAATGAGCAGTTCTTC. Combining the CDR3 with reference TRBV28 and TRBJ2-1 gives the whole variable domain DVKVTQSSRYLVKRTGEKVFLECVQDMDHENMFWYRQDPGLGLRLIYFSYDVKMKEKGDIPEGYSVSREKKERFSLILESASTNQTSMYLCASKLTGANYNEQFFGPGTRLTVL.

This clonotype was seen a few times. The chain recombines TRBV23-1 with TRBJ1-5; tentative D call: TRBD1 (6 bases). TRBV23-1 is an ORF for which the function is uncertain. V gave up 3 bases and J gave up 6 bases, with 18 bases separating them. CDR3 length: 16 residues. The CDR3 coding sequence is TGCGCCAGCAGTCATATGGCAGGGGAGAATGCTCAGCCCCAGCATTTT. It yields the protein CASSHMAGENAQPQHF.

V is TRBV10-3 and J is TRBJ1-2; D is possibly TRBD1 (5 bases). CDR1 is ENHRY and CDR2 is SYGVKD in the germline V gene. V lost 10 bases to trimming and J lost 0 bases, with 12 bases between them. The CDR3 is made up of 13 amino acids. The CDR3 sequence: CANLGQPNYGYTF. CDR3 nucleotide sequence: TGTGCCAACCTGGGGCAACCTAACTATGGCTACACCTTC.

This clonotype was counted only a few times. The chain has TRBV28 and TRBJ1-3, with D hard to call. Per germline, CDR1 MDHEN and CDR2 SYDVKM. V was trimmed by 3 bases and J by 4 bases, leaving 13 bases between them. This CDR3 is 15 amino acids long. Here the CDR3 reads CASSLRPGGGNTIYF. CDR3 nucleotide sequence: TGTGCCAGCAGTTTGCGTCCAGGTGGGGGAAACACCATATATTTT.

This sequence joins TRBV18 and TRBJ1-1, with D tentatively TRBD1 (5 bases). Between the trimmed V and J ends, which lost 2 bases and 5 bases, there was a span of 12 bases. Per the germline V gene, CDR1 is KGHSH and CDR2 is LQKENI. This CDR3 has 14 amino acids. The CDR3 sequence is CASSPVGESTEAFF. CDR3 DNA sequence: TGTGCCAGCTCACCAGTGGGGGAGAGTACTGAAGCTTTCTTT. Complete variable domain (other parts from reference TRBV18 and TRBJ1-1): NAGVMQNPRHLVRRRGQEARLRCSPMKGHSHVYWYRQLPEEGLKFMVYLQKENIIDESGMPKERFSAEFPKEGPSILRIQQVVRGDSAAYFCASSPVGESTEAFFGQGTRLTVV.

The V gene is TRBV28, the J gene TRBJ1-2; 7 bases are shared with TRBD1. The germline V gene encodes CDR1 MDHEN and CDR2 SYDVKM. The V gene end was trimmed by 7 bases and the J gene end by 3 bases; junction bases not matched to a gene: 11. The CDR3 spans 15 residues. The CDR3 loop is CASTLIRTGDYGYTF. The CDR3, as DNA: TGTGCCAGCACCTTAATTCGGACAGGAGACTATGGCTACACCTTC.

This clonotype has just a few counts. CDR3 sequence (DNA): TGTGCCAGCTCACCGGACAAAGGAGATACGCAGTATTTT. It encodes CASSPDKGDTQYF. This chain joins TRBV18 and TRBJ2-3, with a weak D call TRBD1 (5 bases). Trimming left V 3 bases short and J 5 bases short, with 9 bases between. The CDR3 consists of 13 residues. Germline V gene data show CDR1 as KGHSH and CDR2 as LQKENI.

The rearrangement joins TRBV10-3 to TRBJ2-1; 11 bases are a match to TRBD2. The CDR3 is made up of 16 amino acids. After removal of 1 base from V and 3 bases from J, the junction contained 2 bases not matched to a gene. Germline V gene data show CDR1 as ENHRY and CDR2 as SYGVKD. The CDR3 DNA reads as TGTGCCATCAGTGAGTGGCTAGCGGGAGGCTACAATGAGCAGTTCTTC. Translation gives CAISEWLAGGYNEQFF.

This clonotype was counted a few times. The rearrangement joins TRBV29-1 to TRBJ2-6, with no clear D. This CDR3 has 12 residues. Looked up from germline, CDR1 is SQVTM and CDR2 is ANQGSEA. V lost 6 bases and J 3 bases, leaving 6 bases between the germline ends. DNA for the CDR3: TGCAGCGTAGAGAGTGGGGCCAACGTCCTGACTTTC. Protein product: CSVESGANVLTF.

This rearrangement joins TRBV18 to TRBJ1-1; possible D gene TRBD1, 6 bases. V lost 5 bases and J 1 base, leaving 14 bases between the germline ends. This CDR3 has 15 residues. Germline V gene data show CDR1 as KGHSH and CDR2 as LQKENI. The CDR3 region is CASSYNTGRNTEAFF. The CDR3 bases are TGTGCCAGCTCATACAACACAGGGAGGAACACTGAAGCTTTCTTT.

The chain recombines TRBV5-4 with TRBJ2-3, with 8 bases lining up with TRBD1. There are 16 residues in the CDR3. CDR1 is SGHNT, CDR2 YYREEE, per germline (reference sequence). J was trimmed by 5 bases and V by 3 bases; bases with no gene match: 11. This chain's CDR3 is CASSSPATGVIDTQYF. CDR3 sequence (DNA): TGTGCCAGCAGCTCCCCGGCGACAGGGGTCATAGATACGCAGTATTTT.

The CDR3: CASSQVGGRAGELFF. The CDR3 region has the DNA TGCGCCAGCAGCCAAGTAGGAGGGCGCGCGGGGGAGCTGTTTTTT. The genes are TRBV4-1 and TRBJ2-2, with D possibly being TRBD2 (6 bases). The CDR3 is made up of 15 amino acids. The V end was cut by 1 base, the J end by 8 bases, with 14 bases between. Germline assignment: CDR1 MGHRA and CDR2 YSYEKL.

V and J are TRBV6-2 or TRBV6-3 and TRBJ2-7; tentative D call: TRBD1 (6 bases). This CDR3 comprises 15 residues. Per germline, CDR1 MNHEY and CDR2 SVGEGT. Deletions cut 0 bases from V and 0 bases from J, with 9 bases between. DNA of the CDR3: TGTGCCAGCAGTTACTCGACAGGATCCTCCTACGAGCAGTACTTC. This codes for CASSYSTGSSYEQYF.

This clonotype was observed a few times. This chain joins TRBV27 and TRBJ2-1, with 9 positions matching TRBD2. This CDR3 has 16 residues. J was trimmed by 1 base and V by 3 bases; bases with no gene match: 4. Looked up from germline, CDR1 is MNHEY and CDR2 is SMNVEV (reference sequence). The CDR3 DNA is TGTGCCAGCAGTTTTAGCGGGAGCGGATCCTACAATGAGCAGTTCTTC. Amino acids: CASSFSGSGSYNEQFF.

V and J are TRBV29-1 and TRBJ1-5; maybe TRBD1 (5 bases). The V end was cut by 4 bases, the J end by 4 bases, with 8 bases between. CDR1 SQVTM and CDR2 ANQGSEA come from the germline V gene. The CDR3 is made up of 12 amino acids. The DNA for the CDR3 is TGCAGCGTTGGACAGAATAATCAGCCCCAGCATTTT. Translating it yields CSVGQNNQPQHF.

This chain uses TRBV10-3 with TRBJ2-1; perhaps D is TRBD1 or TRBD2 (5 bases each). The CDR3 extends over 13 amino acids. V was pared by 8 bases and J by 6 bases, with 14 bases between. Germline V gives CDR1 ENHRY, CDR2 SYGVKD. The CDR3 sequence is CAIGTGTINEQFF. For the CDR3, the DNA is TGTGCCATCGGGACCGGAACCATCAATGAGCAGTTCTTC.

The chain is built from TRBV20-1 and TRBJ1-2, with D possibly matching TRBD1 (6 bases). The CDR3 sequence is 13 residues long. Between the trimmed V and J ends, which lost 6 bases and 6 bases, there was a span of 17 bases. Germline assignment: CDR1 DFQATT and CDR2 SNEGSKA (reference sequence). The CDR3 region has the DNA TGCAGTGCCCGGCCCTCCCACAGGGATGGCTACACCTTC. This encodes CSARPSHRDGYTF.

This clonotype showed up just once. CDR3 region: CASSLGGTGEQYV. DNA of the CDR3: TGTGCCAGCAGCTTAGGGGGTACGGGCGAGCAGTACGTC. The rearrangement links TRBV13 to TRBJ2-7; D gene unclear. From germline, CDR1 is PRHDT and CDR2 FYEKMQ (reference sequence). Trimming left V 0 bases short and J 6 bases short, with 9 bases between. The CDR3 has 13 amino acids.

Comments on this clonotype: An end of the junction differs from the germline gene, which may be a read error. The chain joins TRBV9 to TRBJ2-1; TRBD2 matches at 13 bases. The CDR3 totals 15 residues. Germline values: CDR1 SGDLS, CDR2 YYNGEE. The CDR3 region has the DNA TGTGCCAGCAGCACGCGGACTAGCGGGAGTAATGACCAGTTCTTC. Its protein product is CASSTRTSGSNDQFF.

This chain links TRBV18 with TRBJ1-1, with 9 nucleotides matching TRBD1. The CDR3 contains 16 residues. Germline V gives CDR1 KGHSH, CDR2 LQKENI. V dropped 5 bases and J dropped 3; count of bases not matched to a gene: 10. CDR3 sequence (DNA): TGTGCCAGCTCAGCCGACCCGGGACAGGGAGACACTGAAGCTTTCTTT. Translation: CASSADPGQGDTEAFF.

This chain connects TRBV12-3 or TRBV12-4 to TRBJ1-6, with 8 bases that match TRBD1. V shed 6 bases, J shed 10 bases, and the junction held 11 bases outside the gene matches. CDR3 length equals 15 residues. CDR3 in DNA: TGTGCCAGCAGACCGACAGGGGCAGCCGGGTCACCCCTCCACTTT. Translated, it gives CASRPTGAAGSPLHF.

The rearrangement uses TRBV11-2 and TRBJ2-1; 9 bases align to TRBD2. The CDR3 is made up of 12 amino acids. Germline assignment: CDR1 SGHAT and CDR2 FQNNGV. The junction had 6 bases not matched to a gene; V was cut back by 5 bases and J by 13 bases. CDR3 DNA sequence: TGTGCCAGCAGCCCATCCGGGACTAGCCAGTTCTTC. Translated, it gives CASSPSGTSQFF.

The chain recombines TRBV4-1 with TRBJ2-3, with TRBD2 identical over 7 bases. CDR3 size: 15 residues. Trimming cost V 6 bases and J 0 bases; bases outside gene matches: 6. Per germline, CDR1 MGHRA and CDR2 YSYEKL. Written as DNA, the CDR3 is TGCGCCAGCAGACTATCTAGCGGTAGCACAGATACGCAGTATTTT. Protein: CASRLSSGSTDTQYF.

The genes are TRBV29-1 and TRBJ2-7; 7 bases match TRBD2. The junction had 5 bases not matched to a gene; V was cut back by 4 bases and J by 2 bases. The germline CDR1 and CDR2 sequences are SQVTM and ANQGSEA. This CDR3 is built from 13 residues. CDR3 bases: TGCAGCGTTGGGGGGGGATTGGCCTACGAGCAGTACTTC. Protein sequence: CSVGGGLAYEQYF.

The chain has TRBV20-1 and TRBJ2-7; D not certain. The CDR3 sequence is 11 residues long. Germline V gives CDR1 DFQATT, CDR2 SNEGSKA (reference sequence). V shed 1 base and J shed 3 bases, with 4 bases lying between them. CDR3 residues: CSARVYYEQYV. In DNA form, the CDR3 reads TGCAGTGCTAGAGTTTACTACGAGCAGTACGTC.

V is TRBV28 and J is TRBJ1-1; D remains unclear. There are 10 residues in the CDR3. CDR1 is MDHEN, CDR2 SYDVKM, per germline. The germline V and J ends were trimmed by 9 bases and 4 bases, with 6 bases remaining between them. As DNA, the CDR3 is TGTGCCAGAAGAGGCACTGAAGCTTTCTTT. As protein: CARRGTEAFF.

V gene TRBV11-3 combines with J gene TRBJ2-2; D remains ambiguous. The CDR3 is made up of 13 amino acids. Germline loops: CDR1 SGHNT, CDR2 YENEEA. Trimming took 6 bases from V and 2 from J, leaving 7 bases between them. CDR3 loop: CASREINTGELFF. CDR3 DNA: TGTGCCAGCAGAGAGATTAACACCGGGGAGCTGTTTTTT. Together with reference TRBV11-3 and TRBJ2-2, the CDR3 gives the full variable domain: EAGVVQSPRYKIIEKKQPVAFWCNPISGHNTLYWYLQNLGQGPELLIRYENEEAVDDSQLPKDRFSAERLKGVDSTLKIQPAELGDSAVYLCASREINTGELFFGEGSRLTVL.